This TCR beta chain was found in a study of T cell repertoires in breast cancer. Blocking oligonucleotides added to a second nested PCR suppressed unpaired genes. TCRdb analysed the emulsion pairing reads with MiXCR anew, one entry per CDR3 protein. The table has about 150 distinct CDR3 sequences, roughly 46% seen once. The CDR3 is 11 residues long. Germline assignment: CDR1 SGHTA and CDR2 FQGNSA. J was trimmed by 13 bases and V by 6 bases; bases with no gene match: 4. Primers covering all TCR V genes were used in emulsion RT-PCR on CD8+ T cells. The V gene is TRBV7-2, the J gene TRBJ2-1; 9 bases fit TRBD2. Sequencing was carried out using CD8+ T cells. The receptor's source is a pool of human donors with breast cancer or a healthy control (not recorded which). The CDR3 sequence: CASSSSGDQFF. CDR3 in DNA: TGTGCCAGCAGTTCTAGCGGGGACCAGTTCTTC.